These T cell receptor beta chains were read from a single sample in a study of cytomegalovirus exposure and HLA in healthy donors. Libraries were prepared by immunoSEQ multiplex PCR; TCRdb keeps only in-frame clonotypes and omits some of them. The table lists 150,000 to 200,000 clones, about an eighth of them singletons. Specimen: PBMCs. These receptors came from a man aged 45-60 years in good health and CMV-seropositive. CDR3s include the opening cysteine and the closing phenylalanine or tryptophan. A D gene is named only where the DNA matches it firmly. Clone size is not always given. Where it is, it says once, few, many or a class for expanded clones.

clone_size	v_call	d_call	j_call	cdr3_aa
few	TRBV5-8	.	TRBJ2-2	CASSLVRGNTGELFF
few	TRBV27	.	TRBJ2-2	CASSFGQGTGGELFF
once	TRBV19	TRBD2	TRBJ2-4	CAPKLAGETAKNIQYF
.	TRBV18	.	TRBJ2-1	CASSYPNGRGGNEQFF
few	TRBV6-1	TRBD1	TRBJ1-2	CASSESPQGDYGYTF
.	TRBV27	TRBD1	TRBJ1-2	CASSTGAYGYTF
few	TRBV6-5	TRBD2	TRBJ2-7	CASSYRTRNYEQYF
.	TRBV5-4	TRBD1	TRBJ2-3	CASSPTGADTQYF
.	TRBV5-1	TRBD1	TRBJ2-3	CASSFDRGTDTQYF
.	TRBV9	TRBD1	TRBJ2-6	CASSPGTAGANVLTF
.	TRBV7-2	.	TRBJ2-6	CASSLTGWWAGANVLTF
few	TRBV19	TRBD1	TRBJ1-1	CASSIVAGGSEAFF
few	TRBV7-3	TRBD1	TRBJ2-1	CASSLSLTGPYNEQFF
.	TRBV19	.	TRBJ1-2	CASSFDSYVRSGYGYTF
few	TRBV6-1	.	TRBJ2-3	CATQGSTDTQYF
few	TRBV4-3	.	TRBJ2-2	CASSQGYSSNTGELFF
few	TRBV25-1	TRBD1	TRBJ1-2	CASRNRGDYGYTF
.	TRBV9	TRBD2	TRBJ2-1	CASSVAITSGDNEQFF
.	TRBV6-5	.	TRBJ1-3	CASSSTGHSGNTIYF
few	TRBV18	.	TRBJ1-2	CASSPKRERRPYGYTF
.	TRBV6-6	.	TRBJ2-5	CATLSWGVGTQYF
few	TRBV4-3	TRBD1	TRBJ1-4	CASSQMMRQGGEKLFF
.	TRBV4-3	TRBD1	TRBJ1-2	CASSQPTGGYGYTF
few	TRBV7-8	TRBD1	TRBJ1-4	CASSSDRGLEKLFF
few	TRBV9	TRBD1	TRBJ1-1	CASSGLRTGDTEAFF
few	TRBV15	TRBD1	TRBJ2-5	CATTRDRGRETQYF
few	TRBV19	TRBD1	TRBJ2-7	CASKPRQGSYEQYF
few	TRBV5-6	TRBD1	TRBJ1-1	CASSYRGLTEAFF
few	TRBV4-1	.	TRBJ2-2	CASSHTGTGELFF
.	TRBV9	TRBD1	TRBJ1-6	CASSAGDSWGSPLHF
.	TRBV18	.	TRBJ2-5	CASSPAETQYF
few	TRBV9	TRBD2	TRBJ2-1	CASSVGAGGSDEQFF
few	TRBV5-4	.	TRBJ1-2	CASSLDVQSNYGYTF
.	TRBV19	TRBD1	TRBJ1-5	CASSIRQGYQPQHF
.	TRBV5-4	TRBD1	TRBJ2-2	CASSLKQGATGELFF
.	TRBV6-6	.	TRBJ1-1	CASSTTVNTEAFF
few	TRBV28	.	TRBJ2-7	CASSFQGYEQYF
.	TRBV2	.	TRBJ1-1	CASSSLGAGAHTEAFF
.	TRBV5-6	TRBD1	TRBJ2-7	CASSSGQGKQYF
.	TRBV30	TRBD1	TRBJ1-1	CAWDGQENTEAFF
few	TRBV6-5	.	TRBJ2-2	CASTNAGVGELFF